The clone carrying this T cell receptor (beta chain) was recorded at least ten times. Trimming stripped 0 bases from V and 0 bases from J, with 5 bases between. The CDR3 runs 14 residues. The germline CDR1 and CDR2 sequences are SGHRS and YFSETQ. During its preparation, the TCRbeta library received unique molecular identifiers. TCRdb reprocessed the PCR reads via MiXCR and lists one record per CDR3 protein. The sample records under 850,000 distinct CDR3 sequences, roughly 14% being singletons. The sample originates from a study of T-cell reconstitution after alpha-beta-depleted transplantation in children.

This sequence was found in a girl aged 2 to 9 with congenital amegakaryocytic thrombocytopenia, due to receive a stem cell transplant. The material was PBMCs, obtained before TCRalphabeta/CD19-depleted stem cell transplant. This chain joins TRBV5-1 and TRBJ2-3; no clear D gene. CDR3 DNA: TGCGCCAGCAGCTTGGGGCTTAGCACAGATACGCAGTATTTT. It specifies CASSLGLSTDTQYF.